This T cell receptor (beta chain) came from a study of T cell responses to AZD1222 COVID-19 vaccine. Study-wide results and limits: Nearly half of unique spike-specific TCRs reportedly avoided B.1.351 and B.1.1.7 mutated regions.

This clone occurred a few times. Its antigen remains unknown. Clones were read by immunoSEQ multiplex PCR, and TCRdb kept only the in-frame ones, dropping some. The profile shows 75,000 to 100,000 clones, 70% to 90% of them singletons. The sample in question was peripheral blood, obtained on day 0 of AZD1222 vaccination. The origin of this receptor is an adult in good health.

CDR3: CASSLLGLRYF. The DNA of the CDR3 is TGTGCCAGCAGTCTACTTGGGTTGAGGTACTTC. This chain joins TRBV6-2 or TRBV6-3 and TRBJ2-5; D remains unclear. Germline V lookup: CDR1 MNHEY, CDR2 SVGEGT. Between the trimmed V and J ends, which lost 5 bases and 13 bases, there was a span of 14 bases. The CDR3 spans 11 residues.